This entry lists 18 T cell receptor beta chains sequenced from one sample in a study of cytomegalovirus exposure and HLA in healthy donors. PCR used 60 Vbeta primers and 13 Jbeta primers. Sequencing was performed with immunoSEQ multiplex PCR; in TCRdb, only in-frame clones are kept and a portion is missing. The table has about 100,000 clones, approximately 73% seen once. Sequenced material: PBMCs. Receptors originate from a man aged 25-45 years in good health and CMV-seronegative.

The gene calls are TRBV2 and TRBJ2-7; possibly TRBD2 for D (5 bases). Germline assignment: CDR1 SNHLY and CDR2 FYNNEI. This CDR3 is 13 amino acids long. V was trimmed by 4 bases and J by 7 bases, leaving 14 bases between them. CDR3 nucleotide sequence: TGTGCCAGCAGTGGTTTCCGGGGAGAAGAGCAGTACTTC. Encoded protein: CASSGFRGEEQYF.

The genes are TRBV30 and TRBJ1-1; no firm D call. Germline V CDR1 and CDR2: GTSNPN, SVGIG (reference sequence). The V gene lost 4 bases and the J gene lost 1 base, with 10 bases spanning the gap. This CDR3 contains 13 residues. For the CDR3, the DNA is TGTGCCTGGAACGACGGCGGGAACACTGAAGCTTTCTTT. Translating gives CAWNDGGNTEAFF.

This clone was observed a handful of times. The chain has TRBV9 and TRBJ1-5, with D perhaps matching TRBD1 (6 bases). The germline V gene has CDR1 SGDLS and CDR2 YYNGEE. Trimming took off 4 bases at V and 0 bases at J, with 8 bases between the two ends. The CDR3 runs 14 residues. The CDR3 sequence: CASSIRGSNQPQHF. DNA of the CDR3: TGTGCCAGCAGCATCAGGGGTAGCAATCAGCCCCAGCATTTT. The full variable domain, with the rest looked up from reference TRBV9 and TRBJ1-5, is DSGVTQTPKHLITATGQRVTLRCSPRSGDLSVYWYQQSLDQGLQFLIQYYNGEERAKGNILERFSAQQFPDLHSELNLSSLELGDSALYFCASSIRGSNQPQHFGDGTRLSIL.

The V and J genes are TRBV4-1 and TRBJ2-3, with 9 bases aligning to TRBD2. The CDR3 is made up of 16 amino acids. Germline V gene sequence: CDR1 MGHRA, CDR2 YSYEKL. The J segment lost 5 bases and the V segment lost 0 bases, leaving 6 bases of the junction unmatched. Here the CDR3 DNA reads TGCGCCAGCAGCCAAGAAGGGCGGGGGGGCGTAGATACGCAGTATTTT. It yields the protein CASSQEGRGGVDTQYF.

The chain is built from TRBV7-2 and TRBJ2-5, with 10 bases identical to TRBD2. Per the germline V gene, CDR1 is SGHTA and CDR2 is FQGNSA. The CDR3 spans 16 residues. The ends lost 1 base at V and 7 bases at J; junction bases unmatched: 9. CDR3 bases: TGTGCCAGCAGCTTAGAACTAGCGGGGAGGGAGGGGACCCAGTACTTC. Its translation: CASSLELAGREGTQYF.

The chain links TRBV7-9 to TRBJ2-2, with D possibly TRBD1 on 6 matching bases. CDR1 and CDR2 (germline): SEHNR, FQNEAQ (reference sequence). The CDR3 contains 16 residues. Trimming cost V 2 bases and J 6 bases, with 16 bases left between them. The CDR3 nucleotides are TGTGCCAGCAGCTTATCCTCCGGCCAGGGGTCCGGGGAGCTGTTTTTT. Its translation: CASSLSSGQGSGELFF.

This clone was observed a few times. The chain is built from TRBV19 and TRBJ2-1; 10 bases match TRBD2. There are 17 residues in the CDR3. V lost 3 bases and J lost 5; bases outside the gene matches: 10. Germline CDR1 reads LNHDA; CDR2 reads SQIVND (reference sequence). The CDR3 loop reads CASSILEREGGDNEQFF. The DNA for the CDR3 is TGTGCCAGTAGTATCTTAGAGCGGGAGGGAGGGGACAATGAGCAGTTCTTC.

The rearrangement links TRBV5-1 to TRBJ2-7, with 8 nucleotides matching TRBD2. V lost 5 bases and J lost 3; bases outside the gene matches: 13. The CDR3 covers 16 residues. Germline V lookup: CDR1 SGHRS, CDR2 YFSETQ. The CDR3 DNA reads as TGCGCCAGCAGAGTGGGACCAGCGGGAGCAGTCTACGAGCAGTACTTC. Translating gives CASRVGPAGAVYEQYF.

The rearrangement joins TRBV2 to TRBJ2-1; maybe TRBD2 (6 bases). This CDR3 comprises 15 residues. The germline V gene encodes CDR1 SNHLY and CDR2 FYNNEI. V lost 3 bases and J 5 bases, leaving 14 bases between the germline ends. CDR3: CASSEWDWGNNEQFF. Here the CDR3 DNA reads TGTGCCAGCAGTGAGTGGGACTGGGGGAACAATGAGCAGTTCTTC.

Only one count was recorded for this clone. The chain employs TRBV11-2 and TRBJ2-2; D might be TRBD1 (6 bases). Trimming removed 1 base at V and 4 bases at J, with 10 bases between. The CDR3 has 15 residues. Germline values: CDR1 SGHAT, CDR2 FQNNGV. This CDR3 reads CASSLVQGGTGELFF. CDR3 bases: TGTGCCAGCAGCTTAGTACAGGGCGGCACCGGGGAGCTGTTTTTT.

This clone was counted between two and nine times. The V and J genes are TRBV7-2 and TRBJ2-7; the match to TRBD2 covers 9 bases. Germline CDR1 reads SGHTA; CDR2 reads FQGNSA. CDR3 length: 17 amino acids. V trimming: 1 base; J trimming: 2 bases; junction bases outside the gene matches: 9. The CDR3 protein is CASSLVGLAAGPYEQYF. CDR3 coding DNA: TGTGCCAGCAGCTTAGTGGGACTAGCTGCGGGGCCCTACGAGCAGTACTTC.

This clone appeared a single time. At one end, the junction sequence differs from germline, possibly due to a read error. Other DNA sequences in this sample translate to the same CDR3. The V call is TRBV10-3, the J call TRBJ2-5, with 10 nucleotides matching TRBD1. CDR1 is ENHRY, CDR2 SYGVKD, per germline. This CDR3 spans 13 amino acids. The CDR3 nucleotides are TGCGCCATCAGTGGTGGGACAGGGGAGTCCCAGTACTTC. Its translation: CAISGGTGESQYF.

This clone was seen many times. The gene calls are TRBV10-1 and TRBJ1-1; perhaps TRBD1 as D (6 bases). Trimming shortened V by 7 bases and J by 1 base, and 19 bases separated the two germline ends. CDR1 WNHNN and CDR2 SYGVQD come from the germline V gene (reference sequence). The CDR3 contains 16 residues. The CDR3 DNA reads as TGCGCCAGCACGCCTACCATTCTGACAGGGAACACTGAAGCTTTCTTT. It is translated as CASTPTILTGNTEAFF.

The chain employs TRBV30 and TRBJ2-1; maybe TRBD2 (8 bases). The CDR3 loop spans 14 amino acids. Trimming shortened V by 3 bases and J by 6 bases, and 15 bases separated the two germline ends. Germline CDR1 GTSNPN, CDR2 SVGIG (reference sequence). The CDR3 sequence is CAWRGGGRLNEQFF. Written as DNA, the CDR3 is TGTGCCTGGAGAGGGGGCGGGAGGCTCAATGAGCAGTTCTTC.

This clone appeared once. This rearrangement joins TRBV5-1 to TRBJ2-1; 7 nucleotides line up with TRBD1. With V trimmed by 2 bases and J by 7 bases, 12 bases remained unmatched. There are 16 residues in the CDR3. Germline V gene sequence: CDR1 SGHRS, CDR2 YFSETQ. The CDR3 region is CASSFLGGAGMNEQFF. The DNA for the CDR3 is TGCGCCAGCAGCTTCCTAGGGGGCGCGGGTATGAATGAGCAGTTCTTC.

This chain uses TRBV19 with TRBJ2-1, with 10 bases that match TRBD2. CDR1 and CDR2 from the germline V gene are LNHDA and SQIVND (reference sequence). V was clipped by 3 bases and J by 8 bases; unmatched bases: 7. The CDR3 consists of 15 residues. In DNA form, the CDR3 reads TGTGCCAGTAGTATGGGCCTAGCGGGAGCCTATGAGCAGTTCTTC. As protein: CASSMGLAGAYEQFF.

V gene TRBV19 combines with J gene TRBJ2-6; D possibly corresponds to TRBD1 (6 bases). Germline V lookup: CDR1 LNHDA, CDR2 SQIVND (reference sequence). V shed 5 bases and J shed 0 bases, with 8 bases lying between them. The CDR3 is 15 amino acids. The CDR3 DNA sequence: TGTGCCAGTAGTGCGGACAGCTCTGGGGCCAACGTCCTGACTTTC. Amino acid sequence: CASSADSSGANVLTF.

V is TRBV2 and J is TRBJ1-1; a weak D match, TRBD1 (6 bases). Germline loops: CDR1 SNHLY, CDR2 FYNNEI. The CDR3 consists of 13 residues. The V gene lost 7 bases and the J gene lost 3 bases, with 12 bases spanning the gap. CDR3 protein: CASIQGRDTEAFF. The CDR3 nucleotides read TGTGCCAGCATCCAGGGGAGAGACACTGAAGCTTTCTTT.